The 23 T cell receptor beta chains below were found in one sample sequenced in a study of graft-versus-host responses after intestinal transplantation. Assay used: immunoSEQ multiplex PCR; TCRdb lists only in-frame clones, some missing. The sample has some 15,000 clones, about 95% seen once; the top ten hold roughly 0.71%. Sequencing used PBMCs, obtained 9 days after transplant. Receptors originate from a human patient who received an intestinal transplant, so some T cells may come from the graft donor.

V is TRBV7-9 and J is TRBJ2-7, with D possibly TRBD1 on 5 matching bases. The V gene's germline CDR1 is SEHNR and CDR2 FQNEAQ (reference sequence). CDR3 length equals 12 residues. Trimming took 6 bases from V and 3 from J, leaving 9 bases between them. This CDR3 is CASRADNYEQYF. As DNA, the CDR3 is TGTGCCAGCAGGGCGGACAACTACGAGCAGTACTTC.

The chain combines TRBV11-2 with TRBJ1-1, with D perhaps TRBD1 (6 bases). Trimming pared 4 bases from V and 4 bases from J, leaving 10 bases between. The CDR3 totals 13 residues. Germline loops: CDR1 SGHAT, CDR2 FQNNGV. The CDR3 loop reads CASSYEGGTEAFF. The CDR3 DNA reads TGTGCCAGCAGCTACGAGGGGGGCACTGAAGCTTTCTTT.

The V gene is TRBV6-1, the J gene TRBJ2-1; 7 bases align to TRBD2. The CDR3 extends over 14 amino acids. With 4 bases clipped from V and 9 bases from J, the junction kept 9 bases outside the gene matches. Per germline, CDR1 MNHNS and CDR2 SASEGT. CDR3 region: CASSGGRGPFEQFF. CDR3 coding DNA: TGTGCCAGCAGTGGAGGGAGGGGCCCTTTTGAGCAGTTCTTC.

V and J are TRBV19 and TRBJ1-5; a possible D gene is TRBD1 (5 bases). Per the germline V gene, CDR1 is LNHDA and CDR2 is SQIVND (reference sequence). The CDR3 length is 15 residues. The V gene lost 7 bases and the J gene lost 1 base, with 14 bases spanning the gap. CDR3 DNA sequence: TGTGCCAGTACCCTAGGTCAGGGAAGCAATCAGCCCCAGCATTTT. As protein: CASTLGQGSNQPQHF.

CDR3 sequence: CASRPGLAGGMQYF. The DNA of the CDR3 is TGTGCCAGCAGGCCGGGACTAGCGGGAGGGATGCAGTATTTT. V and J are TRBV6-5 and TRBJ2-3; TRBD2 matches 16 bases. The germline gives CDR1 MNHEY, CDR2 SVGAGI. Trimming at V came to 6 bases and at J to 11 bases, leaving 5 bases not matched to a gene. This CDR3 comprises 14 residues.

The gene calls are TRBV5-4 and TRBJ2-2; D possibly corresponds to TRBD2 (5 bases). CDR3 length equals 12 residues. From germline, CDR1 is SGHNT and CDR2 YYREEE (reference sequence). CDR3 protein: CALAQDTGELFF. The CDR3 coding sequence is TGTGCTCTAGCCCAGGACACCGGGGAGCTGTTTTTT.

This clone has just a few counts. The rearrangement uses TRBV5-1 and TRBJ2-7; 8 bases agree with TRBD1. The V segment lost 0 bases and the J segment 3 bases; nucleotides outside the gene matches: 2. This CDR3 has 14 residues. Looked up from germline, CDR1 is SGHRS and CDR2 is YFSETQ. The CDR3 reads CASSLGTGGYEQYF. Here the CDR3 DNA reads TGCGCCAGCAGCTTGGGTACAGGGGGCTACGAGCAGTACTTC.

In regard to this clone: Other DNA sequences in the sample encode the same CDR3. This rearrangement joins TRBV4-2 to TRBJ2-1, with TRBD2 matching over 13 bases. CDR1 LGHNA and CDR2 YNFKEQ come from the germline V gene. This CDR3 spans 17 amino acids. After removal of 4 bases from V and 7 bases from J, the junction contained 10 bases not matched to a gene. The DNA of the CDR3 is TGTGCCAGCAGCCGATTGGGACTAGCGGGGATGGGTAATGAGCAGTTCTTC. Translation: CASSRLGLAGMGNEQFF.

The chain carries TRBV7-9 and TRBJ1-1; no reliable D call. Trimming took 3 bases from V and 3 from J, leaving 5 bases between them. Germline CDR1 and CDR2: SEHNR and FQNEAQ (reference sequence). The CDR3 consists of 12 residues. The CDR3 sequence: CASSLGYTEAFF. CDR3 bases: TGTGCCAGCAGCTTGGGGTACACTGAAGCTTTCTTT. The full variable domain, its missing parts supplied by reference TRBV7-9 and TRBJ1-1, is DTGVSQNPRHKITKRGQNVTFRCDPISEHNRLYWYRQTLGQGPEFLTYFQNEAQLEKSRLLSDRFSAERPKGSFSTLEIQRTEQGDSAMYLCASSLGYTEAFFGQGTRLTVV.

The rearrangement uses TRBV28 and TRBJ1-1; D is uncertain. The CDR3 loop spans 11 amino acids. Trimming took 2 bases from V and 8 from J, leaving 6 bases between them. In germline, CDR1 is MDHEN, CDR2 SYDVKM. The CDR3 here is CASSLIGEAFF. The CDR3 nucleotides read TGTGCCAGCAGTTTAATTGGCGAAGCTTTCTTT.

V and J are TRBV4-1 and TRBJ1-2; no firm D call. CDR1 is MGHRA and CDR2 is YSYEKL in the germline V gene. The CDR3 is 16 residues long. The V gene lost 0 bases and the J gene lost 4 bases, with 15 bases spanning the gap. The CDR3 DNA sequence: TGCGCCAGCAGCCAAGAGCACCGGGAATCGACCTATGGCTACACCTTC. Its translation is CASSQEHRESTYGYTF.

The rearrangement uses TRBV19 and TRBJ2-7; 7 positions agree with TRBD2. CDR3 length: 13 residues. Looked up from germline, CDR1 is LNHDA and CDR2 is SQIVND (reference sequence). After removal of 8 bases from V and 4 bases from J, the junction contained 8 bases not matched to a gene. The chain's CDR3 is CASEGSGGYEQYF. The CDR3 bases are TGTGCCAGTGAAGGGTCGGGGGGATACGAGCAGTACTTC.

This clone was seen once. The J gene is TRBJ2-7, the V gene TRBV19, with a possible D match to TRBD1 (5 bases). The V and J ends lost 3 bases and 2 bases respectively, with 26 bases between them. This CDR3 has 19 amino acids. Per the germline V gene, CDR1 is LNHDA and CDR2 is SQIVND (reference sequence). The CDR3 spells CASSMGLARRTSKPYEQYF. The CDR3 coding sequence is TGTGCCAGTAGTATGGGGCTGGCTAGACGAACTTCCAAACCCTACGAGCAGTACTTC.

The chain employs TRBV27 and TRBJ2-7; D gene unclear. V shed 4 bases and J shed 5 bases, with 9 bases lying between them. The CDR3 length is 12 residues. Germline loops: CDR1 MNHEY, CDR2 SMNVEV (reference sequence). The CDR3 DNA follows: TGTGCCAGCAGTTCTTCCGGCCACGAGCAGTACTTC. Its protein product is CASSSSGHEQYF.

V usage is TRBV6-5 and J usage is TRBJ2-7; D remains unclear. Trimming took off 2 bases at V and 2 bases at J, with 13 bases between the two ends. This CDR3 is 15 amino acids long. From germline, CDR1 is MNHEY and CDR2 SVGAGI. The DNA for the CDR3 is TGTGCCAGCAGTTACCTCGGCCAGGTTCCCTACGAGCAGTACTTC. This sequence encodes CASSYLGQVPYEQYF.

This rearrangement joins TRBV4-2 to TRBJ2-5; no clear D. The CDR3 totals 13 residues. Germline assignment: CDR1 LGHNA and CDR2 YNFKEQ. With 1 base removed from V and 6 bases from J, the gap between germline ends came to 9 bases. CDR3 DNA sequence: TGTGCCAGCAGCCAAGGGAGTGGAAAGACCCAGTACTTC. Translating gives CASSQGSGKTQYF.

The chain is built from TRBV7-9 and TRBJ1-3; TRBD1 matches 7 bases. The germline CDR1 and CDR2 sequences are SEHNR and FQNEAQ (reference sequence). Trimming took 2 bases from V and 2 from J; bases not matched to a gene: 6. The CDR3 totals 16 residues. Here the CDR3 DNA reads TGTGCCAGCAGCTTAAGGGACAGAGAAGCTGGAAACACCATATATTTT. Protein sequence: CASSLRDREAGNTIYF. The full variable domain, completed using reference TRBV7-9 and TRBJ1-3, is DTGVSQNPRHKITKRGQNVTFRCDPISEHNRLYWYRQTLGQGPEFLTYFQNEAQLEKSRLLSDRFSAERPKGSFSTLEIQRTEQGDSAMYLCASSLRDREAGNTIYFGEGSWLTVV.

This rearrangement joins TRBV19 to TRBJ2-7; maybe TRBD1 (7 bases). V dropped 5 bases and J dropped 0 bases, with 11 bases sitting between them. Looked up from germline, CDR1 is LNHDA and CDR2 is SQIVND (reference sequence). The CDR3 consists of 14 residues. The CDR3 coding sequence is TGTGCCAGTAGTGTCCAGGGGGGCTCCTACGAGCAGTACTTC. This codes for CASSVQGGSYEQYF.

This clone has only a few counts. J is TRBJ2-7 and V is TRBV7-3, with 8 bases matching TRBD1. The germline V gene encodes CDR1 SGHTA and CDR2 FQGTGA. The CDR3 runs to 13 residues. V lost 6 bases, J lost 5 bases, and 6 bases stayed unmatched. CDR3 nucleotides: TGTGCCAGCAGTGACGGACAGGGCCACGAGCAGTACTTC. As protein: CASSDGQGHEQYF.

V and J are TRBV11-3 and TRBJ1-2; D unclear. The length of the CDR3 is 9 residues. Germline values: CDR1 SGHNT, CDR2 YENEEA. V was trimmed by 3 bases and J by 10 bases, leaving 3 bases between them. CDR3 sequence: CASSFSYTF. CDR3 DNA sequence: TGTGCCAGCAGCTTTTCCTACACCTTC.

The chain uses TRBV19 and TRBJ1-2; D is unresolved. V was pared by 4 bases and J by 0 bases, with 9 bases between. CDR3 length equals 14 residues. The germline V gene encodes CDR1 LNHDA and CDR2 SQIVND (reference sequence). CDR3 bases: TGTGCCAGTAGTAAGCGCAGCGCTAACTATGGCTACACCTTC. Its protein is CASSKRSANYGYTF.

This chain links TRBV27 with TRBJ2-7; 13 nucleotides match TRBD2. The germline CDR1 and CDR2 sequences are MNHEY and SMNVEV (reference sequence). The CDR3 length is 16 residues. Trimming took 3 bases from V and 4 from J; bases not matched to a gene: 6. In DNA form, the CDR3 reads TGTGCCAGCAGTTTGGGAGCGGGACTAGCGGGATACGAGCAGTACTTC. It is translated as CASSLGAGLAGYEQYF.

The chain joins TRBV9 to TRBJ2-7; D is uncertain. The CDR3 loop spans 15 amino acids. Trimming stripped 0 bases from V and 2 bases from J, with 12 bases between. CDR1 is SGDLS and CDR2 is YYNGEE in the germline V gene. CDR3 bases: TGTGCCAGCAGCGTAGGCGGAGACACCACCTACGAGCAGTACTTC. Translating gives CASSVGGDTTYEQYF.